This T cell receptor (beta chain) was observed in a study of blood T cell repertoires in COVID-19. On the study more broadly: Whether acute or convalescent, the COVID-19 samples came from the United States, Italy and Spain. From T cells, B-cell-depleted T cells, or PBMCs came the material, which was cDNA or gDNA.

The authors' processing: Reference gene primers were amplified, and this amplification served to estimate nucleated cell counts. The repertoire was sequenced with immunoSEQ multiplex PCR; TCRdb's copy has only in-frame clones and lacks some. That table supplies the V and J calls and clone size; D and trimming were determined from the DNA. The sample holds some 61,000 clones; 70% to 90% are singletons and the top ten take about 8.1%. The CDR3 loop spans 13 amino acids. With 4 bases removed from V and 4 bases from J, the gap between germline ends came to 8 bases. This sequence joins TRBV12-3 or TRBV12-4 and TRBJ1-5; D unclear. The TCR was taken from a man younger than 40 with acute or convalescent COVID-19. The sequencing sample was made of peripheral blood. For the CDR3, the DNA is TGTGCCAGCAGTTACAGTGGGAATCAGCCCCAGCATTTT. It translates to CASSYSGNQPQHF.